The present T cell receptor beta chain was sequenced within a study of PD-L1 blockade in urothelial cancer (dated by TCRdb to about 2017). Background on the whole study: Therapy was started in the mid-2010s for all patients, and atezolizumab 1,200 mg was administered intravenously every 3 weeks. About 90% of the roughly 29 patients were identified as males with urothelial cancer of bladder origin, and a prior smoking history was reported by 18 of 29 patients. An ECOG performance status of 0 or 1 was recorded for the patients, and 0 to 3 prior chemotherapy regimens had been received by the patients. Blood samples were analyzed at two time points: 3 weeks after treatment start (second dose) and 6 weeks after treatment start. Blood samples gave median yields of around 150,000 T cells and approximately 80,000 unique TCRs, along with a median clonality of around 0.075. The study was an exploratory multi-omic analysis of somatic, immune and clinical correlates of response to PD-L1 blockade with atezolizumab in urothelial cancer. Pretreatment tumor samples, along with matched peripheral blood serially collected before and after atezolizumab treatment, were subjected to TCR sequencing. Durable clinical benefit was defined as progression-free survival longer than 6 months, and TCR features were also tested against progression-free and overall survival. In the same patients, whole exome sequencing and RNA sequencing of pretreatment tumors were performed in addition to TCR sequencing. Several patients reached durable clinical benefit, while roughly 22 patients did not. Pretreatment blood TCR-seq was available for under 35 patients, at least one posttreatment blood collection was obtained for about 24 patients, and tumor TCR-seq was available for about 24 patients.

The CDR3, from cysteine to phenylalanine, totals 14 residues. The read is trimmed to its CDR3 DNA, 42 bases read in frame from base 1. The germline V gene supplies CDR1 MDHEN and CDR2 SYDVKM. V lost 5 bases and J lost 7 bases, and the count of bases not matched to a germline gene is 8. Synthetic TCR analog templates were spiked into each PCR to estimate absolute template abundance from read counts. TCRbeta CDR3 regions were amplified from genomic DNA with bias-controlled V and J gene primers using the immunoSEQ assay. Rearranged TCRbeta segments were sequenced at approximately 20X coverage. Regarding the original processing steps: Clustering was used to correct sequencing errors, and CDR3s were annotated against IMGT to assign V, D and J genes. Out-of-frame and stop-codon sequences were excluded, and only productive TCRbeta rearrangements were used in downstream analyses. Clonality was computed as one minus Shannon entropy normalized by the log of the number of unique productive sequences. Fisher's exact test with Benjamini-Hochberg correction, at a threshold of adjusted p below 0.01, was used to find clones that differed between time points or between blood and tumor. TCRdb mirrors the immuneACCESS table, restricted to in-frame sequences. Some clones are absent from its copies; in checked studies, under half trace to an unresolved V gene, and the reason for the others is unknown. For V, J and clone size, that table is used; D and trimming come from the DNA. A total of around 56,000 clones appear in this sample, more than 70% of them only once. The ten most abundant clones make up 2.9% of the sample.

Study-level results and caveats: Among patients with durable benefit, tumor-associated TCR clones showed greater expansion in peripheral blood 3 weeks after treatment started (n ≈ 24, p = 0.022). Small sample size (n of about 30) and many exploratory analyses mean the results are intended to be hypothesis-generating. Improved progression-free and overall survival was associated with having pretreatment peripheral blood TCR clonality below the median.

To note about this clone: Its antigen is unknown. Qualities for individual bases were not recorded, and no much larger clone is one base off.

A cohort of 25 to 30 patients with locally advanced or metastatic urothelial carcinoma, treated at Memorial Sloan Kettering on a trial protocol, was included. Peripheral blood mononuclear cells were collected pretreatment and during treatment, with between 1 and 8 total time points per patient. The Qiagen DNeasy Blood extraction kit was used to purify genomic DNA from total PBMCs and tumor samples. PBMCs were collected pretreatment and during treatment, and were isolated and stored as previously described. This receptor chain uses TRBV28 and TRBJ2-1; 7 central bases correspond to TRBD2. The receptor's source is a man aged 50 to 59 with urothelial cancer. The sample here was PBMCs, taken around atezolizumab (anti-PD-L1) treatment. The CDR3 corresponds to CASSLSGLPNEQFF. The nucleotides read TGTGCCAGCAGTCTTAGCGGGTTACCGAATGAGCAGTTCTTC.